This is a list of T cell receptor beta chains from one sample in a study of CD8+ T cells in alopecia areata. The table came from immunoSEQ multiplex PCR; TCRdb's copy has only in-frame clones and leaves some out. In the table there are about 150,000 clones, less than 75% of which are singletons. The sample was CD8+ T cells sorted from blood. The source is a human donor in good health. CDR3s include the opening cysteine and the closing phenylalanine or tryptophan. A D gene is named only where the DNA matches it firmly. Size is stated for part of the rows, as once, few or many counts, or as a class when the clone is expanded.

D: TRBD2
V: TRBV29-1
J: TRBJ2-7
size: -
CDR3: CSVGGGQGYEQYF
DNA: TGCAGCGTTGGGGGAGGGCAGGGATACGAGCAGTACTTC

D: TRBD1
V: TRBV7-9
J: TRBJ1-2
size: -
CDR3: CASSLAETGTYGYTF
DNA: TGTGCCAGCAGCTTAGCGGAGACAGGGACCTATGGCTACACCTTC

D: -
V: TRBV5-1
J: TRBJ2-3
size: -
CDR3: CASSPPSGVGTDTQYF
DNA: TGCGCCAGCAGCCCCCCTTCGGGAGTTGGAACAGATACGCAGTATTTT

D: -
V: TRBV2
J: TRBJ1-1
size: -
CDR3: CASSNGQYTEAFF
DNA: TGTGCCAGCAGTAACGGACAGTACACTGAAGCTTTCTTT

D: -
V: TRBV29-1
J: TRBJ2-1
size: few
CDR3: CSGGGSPYNEQFF
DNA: TGCAGCGGGGGTGGGAGCCCATACAATGAGCAGTTCTTC

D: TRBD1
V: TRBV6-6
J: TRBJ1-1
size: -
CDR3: CASSYSDRGGTEAFF
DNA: TGTGCCAGCAGTTACTCGGACAGGGGTGGCACTGAAGCTTTCTTT

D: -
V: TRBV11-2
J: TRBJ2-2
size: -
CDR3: CASSLSLEELFF
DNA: TGTGCCAGCAGCCTCAGTCTTGAGGAGCTGTTTTTT

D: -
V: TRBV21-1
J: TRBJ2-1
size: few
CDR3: CASSKAPRAGEQFF
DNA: TGTGCCAGCAGCAAAGCCCCCAGGGCGGGTGAGCAGTTCTTC

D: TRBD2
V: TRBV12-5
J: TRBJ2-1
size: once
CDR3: CASGLVLAGGTYNEQFF
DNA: TGTGCTAGTGGTTTGGTTCTAGCGGGAGGGACCTACAATGAGCAGTTCTTC

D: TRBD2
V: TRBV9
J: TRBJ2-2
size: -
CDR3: CASSVDTFRTSGRGNTGELFF
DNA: TGTGCCAGCAGCGTCGACACTTTTCGGACTAGCGGGAGGGGCAACACCGGGGAGCTGTTTTTT

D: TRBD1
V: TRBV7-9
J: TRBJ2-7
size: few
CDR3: CASSSGTGGEQYF
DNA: TGTGCCAGCAGCTCCGGGACAGGTGGCGAGCAGTACTTC

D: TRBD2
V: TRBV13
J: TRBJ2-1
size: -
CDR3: CASSTPLADYNEQFF
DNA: TGTGCCAGCAGCACCCCACTAGCGGACTACAATGAGCAGTTCTTC

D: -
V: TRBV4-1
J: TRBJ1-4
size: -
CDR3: CASSPTWGTRLFF
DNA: TGCGCCAGCAGCCCCACTTGGGGGACGCGACTGTTTTTT

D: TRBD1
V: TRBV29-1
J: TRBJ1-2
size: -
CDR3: CSVEDGIWTGGSGYGYTF
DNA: TGCAGCGTTGAAGATGGTATTTGGACAGGGGGCTCGGGCTATGGCTACACCTTC

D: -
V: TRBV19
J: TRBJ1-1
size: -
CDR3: CASSRGIEAFF
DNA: TGTGCCAGTTCCCGAGGTATCGAAGCTTTCTTT

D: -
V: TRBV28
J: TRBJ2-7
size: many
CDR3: CASSLSSYEQYF
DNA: TGTGCCAGCAGTTTAAGCTCCTACGAGCAGTACTTC

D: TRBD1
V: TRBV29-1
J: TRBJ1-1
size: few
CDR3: CSVDGQGAEAFF
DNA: TGCAGCGTTGACGGACAGGGCGCTGAAGCTTTCTTT

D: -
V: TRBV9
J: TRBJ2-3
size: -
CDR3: CASSVAGSADTQYF
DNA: TGTGCCAGCAGCGTAGCGGGGTCGGCAGATACGCAGTATTTT

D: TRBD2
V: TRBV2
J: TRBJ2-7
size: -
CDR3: CASSDPLAGDYEQYF
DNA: TGTGCCAGCAGTGATCCCCTAGCGGGAGACTACGAGCAGTACTTC

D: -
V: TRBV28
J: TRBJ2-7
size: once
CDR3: CATKYPGGQVYEQYF
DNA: TGTGCCACCAAGTACCCGGGGGGACAGGTCTACGAGCAGTACTTC

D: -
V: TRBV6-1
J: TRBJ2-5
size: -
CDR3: CASSRPAGSVETQYF
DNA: TGTGCCAGCAGTCGCCCGGCGGGATCGGTAGAGACCCAGTACTTC

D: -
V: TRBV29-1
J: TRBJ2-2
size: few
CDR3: CSVEDGELFF
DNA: TGCAGCGTTGAAGACGGGGAGCTGTTTTTT